Shown below are 2 T cell receptor beta chains from a single sample sequenced in a study of shared clonotypes between healthy human individuals. Using immunoSEQ multiplex PCR, the repertoire was profiled, and TCRdb retains in-frame clones only, with some absent. The sample carries some 2,100,000 clones, approximately 94% recorded once. Sequenced material: naive CD4+ T cells sorted from blood. Subset reported: CD45RA+ positively selected. These receptors all come from a man aged 18 to 29 in good health.

A single count supports this clone. The chain couples TRBV6-5 to TRBJ2-5; D gene ambiguous. The J call may be in error: the DNA end matches TRBJ2-7 better. The CDR3 is 14 residues long. Germline V lookup: CDR1 MNHEY, CDR2 SVGAGI. In DNA, the CDR3 is TGTGCCAGCCCCTATAGGGAAGCAACCTACGAGCAGTACTTC. This encodes CASPYREATYEQYF.

About this clone: Relative to the germline gene, one junction end is altered; a read error may explain this. The chain is built from TRBV7-7 and TRBJ2-5; possibly TRBD1 for D (5 bases). Germline CDR1 and CDR2: SSHAT and FNYEAQ (reference sequence). The CDR3 is 13 residues long. DNA for the CDR3: TGTGCTAGCAGCCAGGGTGTGGAAGAGACCCAGTACTTC. It translates to CASSQGVEETQYF.